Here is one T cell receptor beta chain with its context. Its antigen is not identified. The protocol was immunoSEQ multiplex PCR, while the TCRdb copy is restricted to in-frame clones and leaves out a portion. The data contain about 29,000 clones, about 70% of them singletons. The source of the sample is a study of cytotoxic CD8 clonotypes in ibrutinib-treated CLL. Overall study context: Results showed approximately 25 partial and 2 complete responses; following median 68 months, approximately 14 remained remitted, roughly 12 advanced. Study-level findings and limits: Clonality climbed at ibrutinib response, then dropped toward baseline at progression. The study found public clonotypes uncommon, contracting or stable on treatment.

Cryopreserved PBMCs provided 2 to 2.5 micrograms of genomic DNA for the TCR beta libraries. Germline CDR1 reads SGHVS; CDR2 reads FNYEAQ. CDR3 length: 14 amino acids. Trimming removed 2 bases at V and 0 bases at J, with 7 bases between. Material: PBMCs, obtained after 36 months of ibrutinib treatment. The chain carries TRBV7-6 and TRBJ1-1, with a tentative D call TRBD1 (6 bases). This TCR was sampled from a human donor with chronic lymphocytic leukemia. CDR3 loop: CASSLQGMNTEAFF. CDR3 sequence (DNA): TGTGCCAGCAGCTTACAGGGGATGAACACTGAAGCTTTCTTT.